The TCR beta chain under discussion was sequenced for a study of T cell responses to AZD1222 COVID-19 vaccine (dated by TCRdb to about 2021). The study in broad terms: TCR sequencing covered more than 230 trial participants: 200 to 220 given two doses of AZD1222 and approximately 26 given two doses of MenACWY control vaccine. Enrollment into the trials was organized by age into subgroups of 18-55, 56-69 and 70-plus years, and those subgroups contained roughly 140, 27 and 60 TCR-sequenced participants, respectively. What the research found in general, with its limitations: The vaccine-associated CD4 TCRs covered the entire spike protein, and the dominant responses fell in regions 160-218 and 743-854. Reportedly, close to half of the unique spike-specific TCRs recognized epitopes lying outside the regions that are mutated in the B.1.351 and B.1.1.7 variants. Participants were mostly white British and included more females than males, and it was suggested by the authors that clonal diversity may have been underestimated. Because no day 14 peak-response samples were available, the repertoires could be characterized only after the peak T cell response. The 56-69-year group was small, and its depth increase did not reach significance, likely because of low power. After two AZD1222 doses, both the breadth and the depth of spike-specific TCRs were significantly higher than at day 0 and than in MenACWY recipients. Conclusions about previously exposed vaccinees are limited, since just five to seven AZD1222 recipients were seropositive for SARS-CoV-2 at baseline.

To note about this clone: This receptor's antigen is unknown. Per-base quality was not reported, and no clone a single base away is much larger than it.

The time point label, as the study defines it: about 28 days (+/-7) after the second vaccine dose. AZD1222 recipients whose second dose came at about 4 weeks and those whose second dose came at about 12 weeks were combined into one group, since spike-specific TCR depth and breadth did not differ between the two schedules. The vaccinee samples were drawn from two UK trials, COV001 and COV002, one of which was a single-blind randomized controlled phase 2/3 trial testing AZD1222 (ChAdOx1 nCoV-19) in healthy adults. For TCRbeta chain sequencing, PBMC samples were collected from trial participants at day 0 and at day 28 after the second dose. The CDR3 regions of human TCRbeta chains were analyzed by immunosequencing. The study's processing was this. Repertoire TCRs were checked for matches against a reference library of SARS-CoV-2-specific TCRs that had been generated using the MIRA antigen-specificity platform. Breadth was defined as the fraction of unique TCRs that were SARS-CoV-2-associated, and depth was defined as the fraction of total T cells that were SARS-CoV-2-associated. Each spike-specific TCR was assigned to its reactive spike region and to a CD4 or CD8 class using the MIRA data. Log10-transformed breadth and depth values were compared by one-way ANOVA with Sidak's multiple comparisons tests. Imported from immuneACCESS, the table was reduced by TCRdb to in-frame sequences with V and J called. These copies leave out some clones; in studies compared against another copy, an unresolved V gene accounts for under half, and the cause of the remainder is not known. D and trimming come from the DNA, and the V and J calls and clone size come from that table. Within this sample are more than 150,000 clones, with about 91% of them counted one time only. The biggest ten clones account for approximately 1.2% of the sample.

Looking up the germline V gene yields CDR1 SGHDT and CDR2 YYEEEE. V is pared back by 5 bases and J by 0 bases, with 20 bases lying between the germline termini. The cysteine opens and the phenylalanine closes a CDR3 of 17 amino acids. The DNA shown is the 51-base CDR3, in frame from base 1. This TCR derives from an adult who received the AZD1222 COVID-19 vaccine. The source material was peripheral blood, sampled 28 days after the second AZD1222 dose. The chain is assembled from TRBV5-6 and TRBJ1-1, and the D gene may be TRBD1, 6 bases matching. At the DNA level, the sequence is TGTGCCAGCAGTCCCTTACCCTTTGGGACAATGAACACTGAAGCTTTCTTT. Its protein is CASSPLPFGTMNTEAFF. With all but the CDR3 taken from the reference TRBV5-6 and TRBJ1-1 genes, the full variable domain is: DAGVTQSPTHLIKTRGQQVTLRCSPKSGHDTVSWYQQALGQGPQFIFQYYEEEERQRGNFPDRFSGHQFPNYSSELNVNALLLGDSALYLCASSPLPFGTMNTEAFFGQGTRLTVV.